This TCR beta chain was captured by sequencing in a study of OX40 agonist ivuxolimab in advanced cancers. Study summary: Intravenous ivuxolimab at 0.01 to 10 mg/kg was given to patients every 2 weeks.

Note on this clone: Its antigen remains unknown.

General study points: The work left the antigen specificity of expanded peripheral T cells undetermined.

V lost 0 bases, J lost 7 bases, and 7 bases stayed unmatched. The CDR3 covers 15 residues. CDR1 is SGHRS, CDR2 YFSETQ, per germline. Patients had blood sampled at baseline and again on cycle 4 day 1 and cycle 7 day 1. Clones were sequenced by immunoSEQ multiplex PCR, and TCRdb holds only the in-frame ones, with some missing. The sample has roughly 73,000 clones; approximately 80% are singletons. This sequence joins TRBV5-1 and TRBJ2-1, with 7 bases matching TRBD2. The sequencing here drew on CD4+ or CD8+ T cells sorted from blood, taken in a trial of the OX40 agonist ivuxolimab. The origin of this receptor is an adult with an advanced solid tumor such as melanoma, head and neck, liver or kidney cancer. The CDR3, as DNA: TGCGCCAGCAGCTTGGTGGCGGGGGAGGGGAATGAGCAGTTCTTC. Protein sequence: CASSLVAGEGNEQFF.